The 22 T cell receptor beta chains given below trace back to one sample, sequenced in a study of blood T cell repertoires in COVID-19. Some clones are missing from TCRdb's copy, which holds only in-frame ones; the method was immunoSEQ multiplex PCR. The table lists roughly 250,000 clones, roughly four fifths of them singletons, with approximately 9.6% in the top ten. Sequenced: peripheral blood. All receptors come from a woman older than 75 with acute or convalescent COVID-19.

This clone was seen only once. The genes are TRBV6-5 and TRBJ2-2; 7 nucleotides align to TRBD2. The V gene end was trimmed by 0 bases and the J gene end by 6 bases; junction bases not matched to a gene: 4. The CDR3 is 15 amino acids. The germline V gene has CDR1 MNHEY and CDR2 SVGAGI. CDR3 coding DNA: TGTGCCAGCAGTTACTCACGGGGGGAGGCCGGGGAGCTGTTTTTT. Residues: CASSYSRGEAGELFF.

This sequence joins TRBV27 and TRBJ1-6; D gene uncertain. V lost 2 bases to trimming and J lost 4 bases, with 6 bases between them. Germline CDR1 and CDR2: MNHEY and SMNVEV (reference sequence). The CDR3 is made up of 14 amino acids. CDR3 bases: TGTGCCAGCAGTTTAAGGGAGTATAATTCACCCCTCCACTTT. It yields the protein CASSLREYNSPLHF.

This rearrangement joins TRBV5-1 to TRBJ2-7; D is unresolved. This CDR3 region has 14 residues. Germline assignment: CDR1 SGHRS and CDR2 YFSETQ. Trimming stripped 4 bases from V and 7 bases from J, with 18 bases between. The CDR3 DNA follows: TGCGCCAGCAGCCTACCCGGCCCCGGGTTTGAGCAGTACTTC. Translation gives CASSLPGPGFEQYF. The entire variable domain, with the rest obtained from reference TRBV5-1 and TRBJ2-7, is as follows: KAGVTQTPRYLIKTRGQQVTLSCSPISGHRSVSWYQQTPGQGLQFLFEYFSETQRNKGNFPGRFSGRQFSNSRSEMNVSTLELGDSALYLCASSLPGPGFEQYFGPGTRLTVT.

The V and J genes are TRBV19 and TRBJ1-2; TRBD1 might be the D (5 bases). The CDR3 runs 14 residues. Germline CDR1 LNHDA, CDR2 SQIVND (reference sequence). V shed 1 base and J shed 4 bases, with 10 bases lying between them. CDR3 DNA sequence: TGTGCCAGTAGTATAGTTCGGGGGAGCTATGGCTACACCTTC. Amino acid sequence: CASSIVRGSYGYTF.

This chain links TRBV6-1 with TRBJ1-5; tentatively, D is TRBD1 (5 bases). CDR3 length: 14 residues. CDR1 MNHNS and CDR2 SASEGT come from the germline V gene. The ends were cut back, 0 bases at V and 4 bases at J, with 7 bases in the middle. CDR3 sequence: CASSEAGANQPQHF. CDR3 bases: TGTGCCAGCAGTGAAGCTGGGGCGAATCAGCCCCAGCATTTT.

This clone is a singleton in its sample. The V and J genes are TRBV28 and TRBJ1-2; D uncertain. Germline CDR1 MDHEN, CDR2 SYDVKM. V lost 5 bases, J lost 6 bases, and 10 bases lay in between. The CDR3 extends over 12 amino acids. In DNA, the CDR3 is TGTGCCAGCAGTGGCCGCCCCGATGGCTACACCTTC. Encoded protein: CASSGRPDGYTF.

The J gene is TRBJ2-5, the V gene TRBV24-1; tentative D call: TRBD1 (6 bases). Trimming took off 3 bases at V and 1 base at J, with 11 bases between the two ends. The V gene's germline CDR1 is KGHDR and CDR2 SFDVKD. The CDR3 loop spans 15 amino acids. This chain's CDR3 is CATSDLTGPQETQYF. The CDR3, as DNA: TGTGCCACCAGTGATCTGACAGGTCCCCAAGAGACCCAGTACTTC.

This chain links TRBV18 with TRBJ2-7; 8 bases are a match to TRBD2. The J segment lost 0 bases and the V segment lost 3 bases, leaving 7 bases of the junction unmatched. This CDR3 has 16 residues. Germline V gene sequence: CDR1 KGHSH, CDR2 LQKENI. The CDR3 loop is CASSPGGGGSSYEQYF. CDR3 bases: TGTGCCAGCTCACCCGGGGGCGGGGGGTCCTCCTACGAGCAGTACTTC. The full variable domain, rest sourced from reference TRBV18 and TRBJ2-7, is NAGVMQNPRHLVRRRGQEARLRCSPMKGHSHVYWYRQLPEEGLKFMVYLQKENIIDESGMPKERFSAEFPKEGPSILRIQQVVRGDSAAYFCASSPGGGGSSYEQYFGPGTRLTVT.

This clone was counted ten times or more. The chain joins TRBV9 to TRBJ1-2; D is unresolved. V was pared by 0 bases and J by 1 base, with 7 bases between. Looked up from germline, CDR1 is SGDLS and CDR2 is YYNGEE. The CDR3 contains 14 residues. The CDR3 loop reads CASSVDANNYGYTF. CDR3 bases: TGTGCCAGCAGCGTAGACGCGAATAACTATGGCTACACCTTC.

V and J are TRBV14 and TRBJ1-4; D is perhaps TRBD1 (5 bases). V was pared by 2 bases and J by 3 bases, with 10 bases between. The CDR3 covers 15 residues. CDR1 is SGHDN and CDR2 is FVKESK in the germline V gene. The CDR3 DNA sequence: TGTGCCAGCAGCCAATCTTGGGGGGCTAATGAAAAACTGTTTTTT. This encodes CASSQSWGANEKLFF.

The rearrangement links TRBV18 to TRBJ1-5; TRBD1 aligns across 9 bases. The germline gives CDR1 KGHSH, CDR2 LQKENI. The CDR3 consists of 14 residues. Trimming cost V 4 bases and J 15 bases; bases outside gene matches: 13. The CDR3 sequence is CASSLTGGKEIPHF. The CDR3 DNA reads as TGTGCCAGCTCACTTACAGGGGGCAAAGAAATACCGCATTTT.

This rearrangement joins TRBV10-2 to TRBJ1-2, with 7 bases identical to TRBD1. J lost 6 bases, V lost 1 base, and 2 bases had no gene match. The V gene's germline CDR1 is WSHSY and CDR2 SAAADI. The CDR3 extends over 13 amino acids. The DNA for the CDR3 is TGCGCCAGCAGTGAGTTAGGACAGGATGGCTACACCTTC. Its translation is CASSELGQDGYTF.

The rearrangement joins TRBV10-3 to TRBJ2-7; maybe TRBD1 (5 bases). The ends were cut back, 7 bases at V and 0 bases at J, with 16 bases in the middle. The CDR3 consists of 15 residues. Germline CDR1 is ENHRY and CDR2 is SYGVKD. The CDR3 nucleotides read TGTGCCATCACCCCCGGACATCTGGCCTCCTACGAGCAGTACTTC. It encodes CAITPGHLASYEQYF.

The CDR3 DNA sequence: TGCGCCAGCAGGACGGGACAGGACTACAATGAGCAGTTCTTC. It specifies CASRTGQDYNEQFF. The rearrangement links TRBV5-1 to TRBJ2-1; TRBD1 aligns across 8 bases. Germline V gene lookup returns CDR1 SGHRS and CDR2 YFSETQ. The CDR3 runs to 14 residues. Trimming cost V 5 bases and J 3 bases; bases outside gene matches: 4.

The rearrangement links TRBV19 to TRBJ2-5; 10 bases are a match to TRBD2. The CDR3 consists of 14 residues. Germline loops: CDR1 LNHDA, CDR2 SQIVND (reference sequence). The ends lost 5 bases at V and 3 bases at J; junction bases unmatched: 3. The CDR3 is CASSWSGGEETQYF. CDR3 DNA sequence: TGTGCCAGTAGTTGGAGCGGGGGGGAAGAGACCCAGTACTTC.

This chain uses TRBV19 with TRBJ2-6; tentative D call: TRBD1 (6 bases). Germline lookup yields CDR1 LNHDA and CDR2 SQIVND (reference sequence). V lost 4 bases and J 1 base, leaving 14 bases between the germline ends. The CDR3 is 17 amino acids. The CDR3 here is CASSTPGQRSGANVLTF. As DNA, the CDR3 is TGTGCCAGTAGTACACCGGGACAACGATCTGGGGCCAACGTCCTGACTTTC.

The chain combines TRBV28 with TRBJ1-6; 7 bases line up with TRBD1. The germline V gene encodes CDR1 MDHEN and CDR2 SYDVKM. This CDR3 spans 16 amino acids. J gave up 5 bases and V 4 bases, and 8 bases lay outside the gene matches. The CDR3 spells CASSSPGGGNNSPLHF. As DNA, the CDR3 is TGTGCCAGCAGTTCCCCAGGGGGTGGAAATAATTCACCCCTCCACTTT.

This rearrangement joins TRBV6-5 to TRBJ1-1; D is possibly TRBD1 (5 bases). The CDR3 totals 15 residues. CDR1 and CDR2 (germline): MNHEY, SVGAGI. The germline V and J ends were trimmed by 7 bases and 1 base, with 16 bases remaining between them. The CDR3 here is CASNPYSGKNTEAFF. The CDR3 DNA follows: TGTGCCAGCAACCCTTACTCAGGGAAGAACACTGAAGCTTTCTTT.

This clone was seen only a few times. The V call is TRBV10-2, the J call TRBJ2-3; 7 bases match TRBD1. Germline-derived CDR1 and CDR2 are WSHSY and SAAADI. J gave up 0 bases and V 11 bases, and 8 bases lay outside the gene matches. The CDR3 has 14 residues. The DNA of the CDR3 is TGCGCCGTCAGGGGGTCCGGCAGCACAGATACGCAGTATTTT. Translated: CAVRGSGSTDTQYF.

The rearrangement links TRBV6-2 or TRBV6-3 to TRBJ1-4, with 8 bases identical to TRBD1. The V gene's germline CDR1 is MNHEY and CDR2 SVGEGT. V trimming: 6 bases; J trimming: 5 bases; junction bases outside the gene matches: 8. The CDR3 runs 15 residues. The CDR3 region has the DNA TGTGCCAGCAGCCCCGGACAGGGCCAAAATGAAAAACTGTTTTTT. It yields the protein CASSPGQGQNEKLFF.

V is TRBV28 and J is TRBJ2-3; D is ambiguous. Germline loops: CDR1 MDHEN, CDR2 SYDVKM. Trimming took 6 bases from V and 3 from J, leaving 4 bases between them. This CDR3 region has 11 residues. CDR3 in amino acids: CASSQTDTQYF. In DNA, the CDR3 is TGTGCCAGCAGCCAAACAGATACGCAGTATTTT.

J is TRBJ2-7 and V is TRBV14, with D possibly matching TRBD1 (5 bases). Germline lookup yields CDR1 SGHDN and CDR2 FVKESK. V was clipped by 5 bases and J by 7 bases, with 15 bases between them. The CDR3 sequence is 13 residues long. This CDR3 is CASSRDLKGEQYF. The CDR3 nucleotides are TGTGCCAGCAGCAGGGATCTCAAGGGGGAGCAGTACTTC. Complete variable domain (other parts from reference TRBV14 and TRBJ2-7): EAGVTQFPSHSVIEKGQTVTLRCDPISGHDNLYWYRRVMGKEIKFLLHFVKESKQDESGMPNNRFLAERTGGTYSTLKVQPAELEDSGVYFCASSRDLKGEQYFGPGTRLTVT.